This TCR beta chain was identified during a study of shared clonotypes between healthy human individuals. Study at large: The donor pool was made up of two women and a few men aged 18 to 49.

Clones were read by immunoSEQ multiplex PCR, and TCRdb kept only the in-frame ones, dropping some. Among under 2,000,000 clones listed, approximately 94% were seen once. The naive CD8 subset, CD45RO-negative cells positively selected for CCR7, excluded terminally differentiated effector memory CD45RA+ cells. Deletions cut 5 bases from V and 1 base from J, with 9 bases between. The CDR3 has 13 residues. The germline CDR1 and CDR2 sequences are WNHNN and SYGVQD (reference sequence). The TCR sequence derives from a man younger than 30 in good health. This chain connects TRBV10-1 to TRBJ2-7; a possible D gene is TRBD2 (6 bases). Sequencing was performed on naive CD8+ T cells sorted from blood. CDR3 DNA: TGCGCCAGCAGTTCCGGGACTTCCTACGAGCAGTACTTC. Its translation: CASSSGTSYEQYF.